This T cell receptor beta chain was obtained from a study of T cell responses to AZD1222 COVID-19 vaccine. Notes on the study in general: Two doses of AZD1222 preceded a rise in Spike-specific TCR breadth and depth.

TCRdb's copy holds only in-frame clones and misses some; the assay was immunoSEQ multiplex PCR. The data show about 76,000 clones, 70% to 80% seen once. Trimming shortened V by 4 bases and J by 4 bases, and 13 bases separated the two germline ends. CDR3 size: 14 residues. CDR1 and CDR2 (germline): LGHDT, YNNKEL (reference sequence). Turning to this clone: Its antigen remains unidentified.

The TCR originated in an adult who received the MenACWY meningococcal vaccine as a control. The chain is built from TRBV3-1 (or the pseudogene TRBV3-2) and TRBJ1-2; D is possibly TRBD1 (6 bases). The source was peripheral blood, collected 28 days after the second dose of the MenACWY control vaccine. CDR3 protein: CASSLSRGGYGYTF. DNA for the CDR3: TGTGCCAGCAGCCTAAGCCGAGGGGGCTATGGCTACACCTTC.